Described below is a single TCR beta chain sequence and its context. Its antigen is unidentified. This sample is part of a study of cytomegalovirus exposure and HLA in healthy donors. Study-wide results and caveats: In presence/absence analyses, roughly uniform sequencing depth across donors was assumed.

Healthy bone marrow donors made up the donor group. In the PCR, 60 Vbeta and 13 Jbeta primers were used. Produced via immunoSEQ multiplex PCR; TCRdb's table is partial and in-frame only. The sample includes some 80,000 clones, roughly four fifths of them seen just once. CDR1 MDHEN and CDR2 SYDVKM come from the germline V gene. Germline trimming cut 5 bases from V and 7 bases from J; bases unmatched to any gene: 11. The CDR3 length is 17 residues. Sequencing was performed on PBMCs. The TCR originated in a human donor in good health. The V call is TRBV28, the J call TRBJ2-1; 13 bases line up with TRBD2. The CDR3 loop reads CASSRRTSGGMGNEQFF. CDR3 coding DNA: TGTGCCAGCAGTCGGAGGACTAGCGGGGGAATGGGGAATGAGCAGTTCTTC.